This T cell receptor (beta chain) appears in the sequencing data of a study of PD-L1 blockade in urothelial cancer. About the study: Analyses were performed on blood at 3 weeks after treatment start (the second dose) and at 6 weeks.

Generated by immunoSEQ multiplex PCR, the TCRdb table keeps only in-frame clones and is missing some. There are about 95,000 clones in the sample; over 75% occur only once, and 1.5% to 2.5% lies in the top ten. The table lists this clone with a count of one. From germline, CDR1 is MNHNS and CDR2 SASEGT. This CDR3 region has 15 residues. The germline V and J ends were trimmed by 6 bases and 5 bases, with 19 bases remaining between them. Time point indicated: pretreatment peripheral blood. Source: PBMCs, taken around atezolizumab (anti-PD-L1) treatment. The J gene is TRBJ1-1, the V gene TRBV6-1; D might be TRBD1 (6 bases). The receptor comes from a man in his fifties or sixties with urothelial cancer. CDR3 DNA: TGTGCCAGCAGGTATAAGGACAGCGGGGAAACTGAAGCTTTCTTT. Translating it yields CASRYKDSGETEAFF.